This TCR beta chain is drawn from a study of shared clonotypes between healthy human individuals (dated by TCRdb to about 2020). Regarding the research as a whole: The cohort comprised a couple of women and a few men aged 18 to 49 years. For each donor, three plates each were used for CD4 naive and CD4 memory, two plates were used for CD8 naive, and one plate was used for CD8 memory. To estimate repertoire size and how much clonotype sharing occurs between individuals, the study deeply sequenced the blood TCR repertoires of several healthy adults. To increase sequencing depth and limit assay-specific biases, different laboratories used diverse techniques to prepare libraries and sequence TCR repertoires. Per donor, leukapheresis produced somewhere between about 0.94 and 10 billion PBMCs.

What the research found in general, with its limitations: Across four donors, roughly 5% of naive CD4, 3.5% of naive CD8, about 2.3% of memory CD4, and roughly 0.4% of memory CD8 clonotypes were shared. Rarefaction of sorted-subset datasets indicated incomplete sequencing despite the large sequencing depth. Higher generation probabilities were observed for clonotypes shared by all four sorted-subset donors than for non-shared clonotypes. Larger estimated clonotype richness was generally found for naive subsets than for memory subsets. Because the study included only a small number of donors, the genetic and exposure-history diversity represented was limited. Sampling was limited to blood, and TCR repertoires in tissue likely differ from TCR repertoires in blood. Pairwise subsampling indicated that sequencing depth was expected to affect the degree of clonotype sharing among donors.

CD8 naive samples were obtained by positive selection for CCR7 among CD45RO-negative cells, yielding a CD45RA+CCR7+ population from which TemRA cells were excluded. Donors were healthy HIV-negative adults with no recently reported acute infections or vaccinations. Every donor was a Caucasian adult living in Nashville, Tennessee, USA. Blood was collected by leukapheresis, and PBMCs were isolated by Ficoll-Histopaque density gradient centrifugation and then cryopreserved in liquid nitrogen vapor phase. Analytical flow cytometry was used to check the purity and quantity of every magnetically sorted T cell population. Each sorted fraction had its genomic DNA isolated and then quantified by UV absorbance on a Nanodrop 2000c. About this clone: The antigen it binds to is not known. No base qualities exist here, and no much larger clone lies one base off it.

Using the deep immunoSEQ assay, TCR CDR3 regions were amplified from genomic DNA by multiplex PCR. Extracted genomic DNA from each cell subset was spread evenly across all wells of several immunoSEQ 96-well plates, with each plate serving as a replicate. Each replicate PCR for sorted subsets received about 180 ng genomic DNA, equal to roughly 29,000 T cell genomes. The purified libraries were quantified using a Qubit 3.0 fluorometer, sized with a Bioanalyzer 2100, and then quantified again using the KAPA Library Quantification kit. Every immunoSEQ 96-well plate was sequenced on a separate single-read 150-cycle Illumina NextSeq 550 flow cell. The authors' analysis ran thus. The immunoSEQ output contained only junctional sequences without quality scores, so filtering could not match that applied to full-length reads. Sequences were annotated with PyIR, a Python wrapper for IgBLAST v1.9, and V/J genes and CDR3 were assigned using IMGT germline references. Reads with weak V/J assignments (E-value above 1e-6), missing CDR3, stop codons, out-of-frame junctions, or ambiguous translated residues were removed. A V3J clonotype was defined by an identical inferred V gene, J gene, and CDR3 amino acid sequence. Percentage overlap between repertoires was calculated by dividing the number of shared unique clonotypes by the size of the smaller repertoire. RTK rarefaction, the Chao1 estimator, and Recon v2.1 estimates of unobserved clonotypes were used to assess repertoire richness. Generation probabilities for all TCRbeta clonotypes obtained by the gDNA method from several donors were computed using OLGA. Drawn from immuneACCESS, this table holds only the in-frame rearrangements with V and J called that TCRdb kept. Clones are partly lost; checked studies trace under half to an unresolved V gene and leave the rest unexplained. V and J calls and clone size are copied from that table; D and trimming were computed from the DNA. The sample data list about 2 million clones, and about 95% of these were observed just once. Clones ranked in the top ten supply 1.2% of the sample.

The sample was naive CD8+ T cells sorted from blood. This sample's cell subset or site label indicates: CD45RA+CCR7+. The sequence was collected from a man aged 18 to 29 in good health.

The CDR3 region reads CSVQADRGEARYGYTF. Read as DNA, the sequence is TGCAGCGTCCAAGCGGACAGGGGGGAGGCTAGGTATGGCTACACCTTC. The chain couples TRBV29-1 to TRBJ1-2, with TRBD1 matching 10 junction bases. Relative to germline, V is missing 6 bases and J is missing 5 bases, with 15 bases of the junction outside any gene match. CDR1 SQVTM and CDR2 ANQGSEA were looked up in the germline V gene. Including cysteine and phenylalanine, the CDR3 has 16 amino acids. Only the CDR3 DNA stays, 48 bases, in frame from base 1.